The 7 T cell receptor beta chains given below trace back to one sample, sequenced in a study of T-cell reconstitution after alpha-beta-depleted transplantation in children. Researchers prepared the TCRbeta library using unique molecular identifiers, the study reports. One entry per CDR3 protein results from TCRdb running MiXCR on the PCR reads. The table includes around 580,000 distinct CDR3 sequences, about a quarter detected once. The source was PBMCs, collected before TCRalphabeta/CD19-depleted stem cell transplant. These receptor sequences come from a boy under two years old with Wiskott-Aldrich syndrome, due to receive a stem cell transplant.

This clonotype was observed a handful of times. This chain links TRBV15 with TRBJ1-5; the D is unclear. The germline CDR1 and CDR2 sequences are LNHNV and YYDKDF (reference sequence). Trimming cost V 8 bases and J 0 bases, with 17 bases left between them. The CDR3 spans 16 residues. The CDR3 region has the DNA TGTGCCACCGCGACTCCCGATCCATATAGCAATCAGCCCCAGCATTTT. Amino acids: CATATPDPYSNQPQHF. Using reference TRBV15 and TRBJ1-5 for the parts outside the CDR3, the full variable domain is DAMVIQNPRYQVTQFGKPVTLSCSQTLNHNVMYWYQQKSSQAPKLLFHYYDKDFNNEADTPDNFQSRRPNTSFCFLDIRSPGLGDTAMYLCATATPDPYSNQPQHFGDGTRLSIL.

On this clonotype itself: A read error may produce the germline difference seen at one junction end. This chain joins TRBV5-6 and TRBJ1-1, with 7 bases aligning to TRBD1. CDR1 is SGHDT, CDR2 YYEEEE, per germline. The CDR3 length is 16 residues. The CDR3: CANSGITGATNTEAFF. For the CDR3, the DNA is TGTGCCAACAGCGGAATAACAGGGGCGACGAACACTGAAGCTTTCTTT.

This chain uses TRBV20-1 with TRBJ2-3; 11 positions match TRBD2. After removal of 5 bases from V and 1 base from J, the junction contained 20 bases not matched to a gene. This CDR3 spans 20 amino acids. Germline V gene sequence: CDR1 DFQATT, CDR2 SNEGSKA (reference sequence). The CDR3 DNA follows: TGCAGTGCTCGCGGTCAACCGGGACAGGGACTAGCGGAGCGCACAGATACGCAGTATTTT. The encoded protein is CSARGQPGQGLAERTDTQYF.

The genes are TRBV30 and TRBJ2-3; D gene unclear. This CDR3 is built from 8 residues. Germline V lookup: CDR1 GTSNPN, CDR2 SVGIG (reference sequence). The CDR3 nucleotides are TGTCGAGCCGACACGCAGTATTTT. It is translated as CRADTQYF. Full variable domain (missing parts from reference TRBV30 and TRBJ2-3): SQTIHQWPATLVQPVGSPLSLECTVEGTSNPNLYWYRQAAGRGLQLLFYSVGIGQISSEVPQNLSASRPQDRQFILSSKKLLLSDSGFYLCRADTQYFGPGTRLTVL.

Concerning this clonotype: Relative to the germline gene, one junction end is altered; a read error may explain this. The rearrangement uses TRBV10-3 and TRBJ1-2; D gene uncertain. The germline CDR1 and CDR2 sequences are ENHRY and SYGVKD. The CDR3 consists of 14 residues. The CDR3 DNA reads TGTGCCATCACTGAGTCGGTGGCTAACTATGGCTACACCTTC. It specifies CAITESVANYGYTF.

This clonotype was found a few times. The chain has TRBV5-1 and TRBJ2-1; 10 nucleotides agree with TRBD2. The CDR3 loop spans 16 amino acids. Germline values: CDR1 SGHRS, CDR2 YFSETQ. The junction had 9 bases not matched to a gene; V was cut back by 4 bases and J by 5 bases. The CDR3 is CASSLLAGARNNEQFF. As DNA, the CDR3 is TGCGCCAGCAGCCTTCTAGCGGGAGCCAGAAACAATGAGCAGTTCTTC. The entire variable domain, with the rest obtained from reference TRBV5-1 and TRBJ2-1, is as follows: KAGVTQTPRYLIKTRGQQVTLSCSPISGHRSVSWYQQTPGQGLQFLFEYFSETQRNKGNFPGRFSGRQFSNSRSEMNVSTLELGDSALYLCASSLLAGARNNEQFFGPGTRLTVL.

This clonotype has only a few counts. This rearrangement joins TRBV10-3 to TRBJ1-1; no clear D gene. Germline V gene data show CDR1 as ENHRY and CDR2 as SYGVKD. This CDR3 has 16 amino acids. Trimming cost V 6 bases and J 0 bases, with 17 bases left between them. CDR3 nucleotide sequence: TGTGCCATCAGCCCCCTCCGCGCGGGCATGAACACTGAAGCTTTCTTT. Encoded protein: CAISPLRAGMNTEAFF.